These 8 T cell receptor beta chains share one sample of origin, sequenced in a study of T-cell memory formation after mild COVID-19 (dated by TCRdb to about 2021). Library generation was performed with 5' RACE. The instrument given in TCRdb is Illumina NovaSeq 6000. Through fastp at Q25 and MiXCR, TCRdb rebuilt clones from the public reads, retaining in-frame beta chains. Rows matching on CDR3 protein sequence are summarized as one entry with the most common DNA and genes. Recorded for this sample are approximately 210,000 distinct CDR3 sequences; about 11% of them occurred a single time. The top ten hold approximately 3% of the sample. The sample consisted of PBMCs or a T cell subset sorted from them (not recorded which). These receptors came from a man between 18 and 29 years old who had mild COVID-19 (a few samples of this study predate the infection). The sample titles of this study are shuffled in the database, so cell type and time point are left out; the donor was told from shared clones.

This clonotype turned up a few times. This rearrangement joins TRBV2 to TRBJ2-3; TRBD2 matches 12 bases. CDR1 and CDR2 from the germline V gene are SNHLY and FYNNEI. This CDR3 has 17 amino acids. V trimming: 8 bases; J trimming: 7 bases; junction bases outside the gene matches: 16. The CDR3 DNA reads TGTGCCAGCCGTGGGGAGAGGCCGGGACTAGCGGGCTATACGCAGTATTTT. Amino acids: CASRGERPGLAGYTQYF.

This clonotype was detected ten times or more. The chain links TRBV12-3 or TRBV12-4 to TRBJ2-3, with TRBD2 matching over 10 bases. The CDR3 runs 16 residues. Unmatched junction bases numbered 10, after V lost 4 bases and J lost 6 bases. CDR3 DNA sequence: TGTGCCAGCAGTTCCCTCACTAGCGGGGCTACGGATACGCAGTATTTT. It translates to CASSSLTSGATDTQYF.

This clonotype came up a few times. V usage is TRBV6-1 and J usage is TRBJ1-3; TRBD1 aligns across 9 bases. Germline assignment: CDR1 MNHNS and CDR2 SASEGT. The V segment lost 6 bases and the J segment 4 bases; nucleotides outside the gene matches: 7. The CDR3 spans 15 residues. The CDR3 region is CASSPGQGMGNTIYF. The CDR3, as DNA: TGTGCCAGCAGCCCGGGACAGGGCATGGGAAACACCATATATTTT.

This clonotype was detected ten times or more. This chain joins TRBV5-1 and TRBJ2-3; 8 bases align to TRBD2. CDR3 length: 13 amino acids. J was trimmed by 3 bases and V by 7 bases; bases with no gene match: 4. Per germline, CDR1 SGHRS and CDR2 YFSETQ. The CDR3 DNA is TGCGCCAGCTCACGGGGGGGGACAGATACGCAGTATTTT. Residues: CASSRGGTDTQYF.

The J gene is TRBJ1-2, the V gene TRBV7-2; D ambiguous. Trimming left V 5 bases short and J 0 bases short, with 7 bases between. This CDR3 is built from 13 residues. Germline V lookup: CDR1 SGHTA, CDR2 FQGNSA. The CDR3 loop is CASSRVSNYGYTF. The CDR3 coding sequence is TGTGCCAGCAGCCGCGTGTCTAACTATGGCTACACCTTC.

This clonotype was picked up one time. The chain links TRBV5-1 to TRBJ2-1; TRBD2 matches 12 bases. The germline gives CDR1 SGHRS, CDR2 YFSETQ. Trimming removed 4 bases from V and 7 bases from J; junction bases left unmatched: 6. The CDR3 has 15 amino acids. The CDR3 coding sequence is TGCGCCAGCAGCCCCTCTAGCGGGGGGGCAAATGAGCAGTTCTTC. It encodes CASSPSSGGANEQFF.

The chain combines TRBV28 with TRBJ2-7; a possible D gene is TRBD2 (7 bases). V lost 5 bases to trimming and J lost 3 bases, with 17 bases between them. The germline V gene has CDR1 MDHEN and CDR2 SYDVKM. The CDR3 is 15 residues long. The CDR3 region has the DNA TGTGCCAGCAGTCCGAGGGGGGGGCCCGGCTACGAGCAGTACGTC. Protein product: CASSPRGGPGYEQYV.

This clonotype came up a few times. Here the CDR3 reads CASSTNGQGETQYF. The DNA for the CDR3 is TGTGCCAGCAGTACGAACGGACAGGGAGAGACCCAGTACTTC. This chain connects TRBV12-3 or TRBV12-4 to TRBJ2-5, with 8 bases lining up with TRBD1. V gave up 5 bases and J gave up 4 bases; unmatched junction bases: 6. The CDR3 totals 14 residues.